This T cell receptor beta chain was profiled in a study of blood T cell repertoires in COVID-19. At the level of the study: Sample material is recorded as cDNA or gDNA derived from T cells, B-cell-depleted T cells, or PBMCs.

The CDR3 covers 15 residues. Trimming removed 6 bases from V and 3 bases from J, with 18 bases in between. CDR1 is LGHNT and CDR2 is FRNRAP in the germline V gene. How the authors handled the data: Reference gene primer amplification gave nucleated cell count estimates. The protocol was immunoSEQ multiplex PCR, while the TCRdb copy is restricted to in-frame clones and leaves out a portion. Clone size and the V and J calls come from that table; the DNA yielded D and trimming. Among some 70,000 clones, nearly 85% were seen once, and the ten largest hold approximately 1.7%. The clonotype comes from a woman aged 55 to 70 with acute or convalescent COVID-19. Sequencing was carried out using peripheral blood. V and J are TRBV12-5 and TRBJ2-7; a possible D gene is TRBD2 (5 bases). The CDR3 reads CASGSIGDKLYEQYF. The CDR3, as DNA: TGTGCTAGTGGCTCGATCGGGGATAAACTCTACGAGCAGTACTTC.